The clone carrying this T cell receptor beta chain was observed a few times. The data originate from a study of blood T cell repertoires in COVID-19. Background on the study: Acute and convalescent COVID-19 samples came from the United States, Italy and Spain.

The CDR3 is 11 residues long. Trimming stripped 5 bases from V and 6 bases from J, with 5 bases between. Germline loops: CDR1 MDHEN, CDR2 SYDVKM. Assay used: immunoSEQ multiplex PCR; TCRdb lists only in-frame clones, some missing. Among fewer than 250,000 clones listed, about 87% were seen once. This TCR derives from a man between 65 and 79 years old with acute or convalescent COVID-19. J is TRBJ1-5 and V is TRBV28; D ambiguous. The specimen sequenced was peripheral blood. The CDR3 sequence: CASSGGQPQHF. DNA of the CDR3: TGTGCCAGCAGTGGAGGTCAGCCCCAGCATTTT.